This TCR beta chain appears in the sequencing data of a study of blood T cell repertoires in COVID-19. Study summary: The samples span acute and convalescent COVID-19 from the United States, Italy and Spain. PBMCs, B-cell-depleted T cells, or T cells provided the cDNA or gDNA that made up the material.

In the original analysis: Scientists estimated how many nucleated cells there were by amplifying reference gene primers. Assay: immunoSEQ multiplex PCR; the TCRdb copy retains only in-frame clones and omits some. V and J calls plus clone size are reproduced from that table; the DNA served to infer D and trimming. This sample has 150,000 or so clones, with around 85% found just once. The source of this sequence is a man in his sixties with active or convalescent COVID-19. Sequenced: peripheral blood.

CDR3 DNA: TGTGCCACCAGCAGGGCTGAGACAGGGGGCGGTGGCTACACCTTC. This translates into CATSRAETGGGGYTF. The V gene is TRBV15, the J gene TRBJ1-2; 10 bases are a match to TRBD1. The V gene end was trimmed by 3 bases and the J gene end by 7 bases; junction bases not matched to a gene: 8. Germline assignment: CDR1 LNHNV and CDR2 YYDKDF (reference sequence). The CDR3 has 15 amino acids.